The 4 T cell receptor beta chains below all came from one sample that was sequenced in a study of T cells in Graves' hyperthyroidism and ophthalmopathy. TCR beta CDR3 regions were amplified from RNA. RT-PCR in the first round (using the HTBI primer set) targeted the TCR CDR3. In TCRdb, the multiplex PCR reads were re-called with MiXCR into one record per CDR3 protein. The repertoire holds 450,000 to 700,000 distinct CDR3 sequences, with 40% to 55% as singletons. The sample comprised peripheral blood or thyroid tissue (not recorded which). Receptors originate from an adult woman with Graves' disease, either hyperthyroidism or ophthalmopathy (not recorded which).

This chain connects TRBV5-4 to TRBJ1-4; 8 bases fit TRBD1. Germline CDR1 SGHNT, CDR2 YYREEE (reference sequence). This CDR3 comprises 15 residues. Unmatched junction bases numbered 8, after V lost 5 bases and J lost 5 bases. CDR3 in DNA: TGTGCCAGCAGTTTCGGACAGGGACCCAATGAAAAACTGTTTTTT. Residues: CASSFGQGPNEKLFF.

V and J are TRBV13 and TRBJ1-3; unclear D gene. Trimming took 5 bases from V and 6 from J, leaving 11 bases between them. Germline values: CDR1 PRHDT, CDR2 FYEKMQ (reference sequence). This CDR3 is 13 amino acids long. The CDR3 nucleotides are TGTGCCAGCAGCCTTACCGGGGTAAACACCATATATTTT. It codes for CASSLTGVNTIYF.

CDR3 amino acids: CAPGGTANEQYF. DNA of the CDR3: TGTGCTCCAGGTGGGACAGCGAACGAGCAGTACTTC. The chain carries TRBV10-3 and TRBJ2-7; 7 bases align to TRBD1. CDR1 and CDR2 (germline): ENHRY, SYGVKD. This CDR3 contains 12 residues.

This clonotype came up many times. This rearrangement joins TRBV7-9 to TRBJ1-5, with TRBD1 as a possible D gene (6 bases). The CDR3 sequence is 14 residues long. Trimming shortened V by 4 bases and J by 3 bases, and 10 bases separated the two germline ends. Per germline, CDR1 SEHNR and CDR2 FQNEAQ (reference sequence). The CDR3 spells CASSSHRDNQPQHF. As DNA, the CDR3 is TGTGCCAGCAGCTCCCACAGGGACAATCAGCCCCAGCATTTT. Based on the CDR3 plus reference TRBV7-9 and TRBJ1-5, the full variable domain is DTGVSQNPRHKITKRGQNVTFRCDPISEHNRLYWYRQTLGQGPEFLTYFQNEAQLEKSRLLSDRFSAERPKGSFSTLEIQRTEQGDSAMYLCASSSHRDNQPQHFGDGTRLSIL.